The source of this TCR beta chain is a study of CD8+ T cells in alopecia areata. Study findings and constraints: On tofacitinib, scalp and blood still held many of the expanded lesional clones. For lesional scalp, especially alopecia totalis/universalis, clonality was higher than in normal scalp.

This clone was counted many times. Its antigen is still unknown. Treatment of the sample: oral pan-JAK inhibitor, 5-10 mg twice daily. The junction had 6 bases not matched to a gene; V was cut back by 5 bases and J by 2 bases. The CDR3 is 15 amino acids. CDR1 SNHLY and CDR2 FYNNEI come from the germline V gene. RNA was extracted and reverse transcribed into cDNA as the sequencing template. The method was immunoSEQ multiplex PCR; TCRdb's version includes in-frame clones alone and lacks a portion of them. The table records more than 150,000 clones, approximately 49% of them present only once. The sample in question was CD8+ T cells sorted from blood, obtained around week 54, from a patient treated with tofacitinib. This sequence joins TRBV2 and TRBJ1-5; TRBD1 matches at 7 bases. This clonotype originated in a human donor with alopecia areata. CDR3 nucleotide sequence: TGTGCCAGCAGTACCGACAGGGCAGGCAATCAGCCCCAGCATTTT. It translates to CASSTDRAGNQPQHF.